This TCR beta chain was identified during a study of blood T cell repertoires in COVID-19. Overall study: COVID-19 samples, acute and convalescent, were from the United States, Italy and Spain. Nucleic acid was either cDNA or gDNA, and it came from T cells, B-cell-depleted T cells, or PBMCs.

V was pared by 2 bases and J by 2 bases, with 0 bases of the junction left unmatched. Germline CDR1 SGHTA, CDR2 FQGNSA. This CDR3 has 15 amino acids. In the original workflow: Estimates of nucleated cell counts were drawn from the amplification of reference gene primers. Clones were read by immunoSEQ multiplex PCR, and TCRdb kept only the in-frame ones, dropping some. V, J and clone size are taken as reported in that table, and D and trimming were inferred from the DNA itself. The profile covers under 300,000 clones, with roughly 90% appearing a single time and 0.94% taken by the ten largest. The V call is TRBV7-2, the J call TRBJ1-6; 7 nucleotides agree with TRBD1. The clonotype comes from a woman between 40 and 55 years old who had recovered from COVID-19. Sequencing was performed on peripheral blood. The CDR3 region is CASSLQGAYNSPLHF. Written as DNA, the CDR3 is TGTGCCAGCAGCTTACAGGGGGCCTATAATTCACCCCTCCACTTT.